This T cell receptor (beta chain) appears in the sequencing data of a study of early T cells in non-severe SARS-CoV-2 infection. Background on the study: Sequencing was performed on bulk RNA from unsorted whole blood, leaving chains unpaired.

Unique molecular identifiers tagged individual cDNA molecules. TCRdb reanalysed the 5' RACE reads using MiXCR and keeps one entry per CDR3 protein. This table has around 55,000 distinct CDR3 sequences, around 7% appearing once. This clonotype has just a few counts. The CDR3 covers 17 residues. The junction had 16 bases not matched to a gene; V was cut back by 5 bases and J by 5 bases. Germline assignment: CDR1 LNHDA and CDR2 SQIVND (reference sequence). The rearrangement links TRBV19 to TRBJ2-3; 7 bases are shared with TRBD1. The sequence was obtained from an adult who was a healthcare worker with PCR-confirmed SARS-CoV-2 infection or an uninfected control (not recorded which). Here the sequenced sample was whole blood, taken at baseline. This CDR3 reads CASSPTLTTGFIDTQYF. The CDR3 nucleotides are TGTGCCAGTAGTCCGACGCTAACGACAGGGTTCATAGATACGCAGTATTTT. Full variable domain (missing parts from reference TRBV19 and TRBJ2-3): DGGITQSPKYLFRKEGQNVTLSCEQNLNHDAMYWYRQDPGQGLRLIYYSQIVNDFQKGDIAEGYSVSREKKESFPLTVTSAQKNPTAFYLCASSPTLTTGFIDTQYFGPGTRLTVL.